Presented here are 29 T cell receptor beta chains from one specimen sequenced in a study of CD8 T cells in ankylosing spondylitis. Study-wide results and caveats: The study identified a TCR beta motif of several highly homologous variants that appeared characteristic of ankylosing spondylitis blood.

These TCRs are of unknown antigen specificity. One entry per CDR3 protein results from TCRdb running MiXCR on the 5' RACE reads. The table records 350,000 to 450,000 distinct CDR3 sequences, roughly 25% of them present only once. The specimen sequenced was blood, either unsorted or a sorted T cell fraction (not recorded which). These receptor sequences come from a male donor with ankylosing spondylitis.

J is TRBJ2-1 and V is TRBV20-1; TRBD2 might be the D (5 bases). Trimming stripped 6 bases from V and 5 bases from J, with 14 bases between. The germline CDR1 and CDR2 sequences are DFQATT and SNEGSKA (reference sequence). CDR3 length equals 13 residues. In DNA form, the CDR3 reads TGCAGTGCCACTAGTTCATATAACAATGAGCAGTTCTTC. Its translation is CSATSSYNNEQFF.

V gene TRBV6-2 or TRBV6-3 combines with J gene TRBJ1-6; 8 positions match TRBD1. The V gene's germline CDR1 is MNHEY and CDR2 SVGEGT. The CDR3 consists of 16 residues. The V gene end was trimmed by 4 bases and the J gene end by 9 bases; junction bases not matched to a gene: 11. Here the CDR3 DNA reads TGTGCCAGCAGTTCACTCCGGACAGGGAGGAGTTCACCCCTCCACTTT. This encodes CASSSLRTGRSSPLHF.

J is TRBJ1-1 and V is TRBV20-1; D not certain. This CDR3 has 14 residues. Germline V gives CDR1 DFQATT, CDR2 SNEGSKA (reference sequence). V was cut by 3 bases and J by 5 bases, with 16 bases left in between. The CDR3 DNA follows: TGCAGTGCTAGGGGTTTTGACGTTTTTACTGAAGCTTTCTTT. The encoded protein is CSARGFDVFTEAFF.

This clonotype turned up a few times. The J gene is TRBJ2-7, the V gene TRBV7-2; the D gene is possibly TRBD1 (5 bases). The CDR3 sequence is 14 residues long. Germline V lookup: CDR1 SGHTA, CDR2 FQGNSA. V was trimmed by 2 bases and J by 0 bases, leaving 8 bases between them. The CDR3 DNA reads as TGTGCCAGCAGCTTACCGACAGTCTCCTACGAGCAGTACGTC. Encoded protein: CASSLPTVSYEQYV.

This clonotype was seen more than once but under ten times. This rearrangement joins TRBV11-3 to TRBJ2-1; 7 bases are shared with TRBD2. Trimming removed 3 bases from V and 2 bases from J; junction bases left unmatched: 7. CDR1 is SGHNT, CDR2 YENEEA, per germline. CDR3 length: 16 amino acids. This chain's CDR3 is CASSLGTSGAYNEQFF. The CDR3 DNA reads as TGTGCCAGCAGCTTGGGCACCAGCGGGGCCTACAATGAGCAGTTCTTC.

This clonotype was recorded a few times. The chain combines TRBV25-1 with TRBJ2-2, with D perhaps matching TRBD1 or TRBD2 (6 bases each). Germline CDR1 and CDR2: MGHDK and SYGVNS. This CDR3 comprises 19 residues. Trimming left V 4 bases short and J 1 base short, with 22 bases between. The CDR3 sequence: CASSGKWGAGSRNTGELFF. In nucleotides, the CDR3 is TGTGCCAGCAGTGGGAAGTGGGGGGCGGGTTCCCGGAACACCGGGGAGCTGTTTTTT.

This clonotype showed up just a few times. The CDR3 loop reads CASSLAIEQEQYF. CDR3 nucleotide sequence: TGCGCCAGCAGCTTGGCCATAGAGCAAGAACAGTACTTC. The rearrangement links TRBV5-1 to TRBJ2-4; D is unresolved. This CDR3 region has 13 residues. Trimming removed 0 bases from V and 13 bases from J, with 14 bases in between. The germline V gene has CDR1 SGHRS and CDR2 YFSETQ.

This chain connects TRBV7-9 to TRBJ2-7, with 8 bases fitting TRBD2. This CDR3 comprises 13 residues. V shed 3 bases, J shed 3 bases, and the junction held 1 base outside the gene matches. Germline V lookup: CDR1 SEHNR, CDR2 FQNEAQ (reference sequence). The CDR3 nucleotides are TGTGCCAGCAGCTTGGGACTAGTCTACGAGCAGTACGTC. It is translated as CASSLGLVYEQYV.

The DNA for the CDR3 is TGTGCCAGCAGCCCCTCCGGACGGGGCTCTGGAAACACCATATATTTT. This encodes CASSPSGRGSGNTIYF. The chain has TRBV7-9 and TRBJ1-3; D is uncertain. The germline V gene encodes CDR1 SEHNR and CDR2 FQNEAQ (reference sequence). The CDR3 sequence is 16 residues long. V lost 5 bases to trimming and J lost 0 bases, with 14 bases between them.

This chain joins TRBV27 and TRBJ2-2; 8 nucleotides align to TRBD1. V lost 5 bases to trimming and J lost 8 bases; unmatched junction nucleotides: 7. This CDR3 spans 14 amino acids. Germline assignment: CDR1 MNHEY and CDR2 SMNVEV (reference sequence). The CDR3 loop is CASSVDRGWGELFF. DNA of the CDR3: TGTGCCAGCAGTGTCGACAGGGGCTGGGGGGAGCTGTTTTTT.

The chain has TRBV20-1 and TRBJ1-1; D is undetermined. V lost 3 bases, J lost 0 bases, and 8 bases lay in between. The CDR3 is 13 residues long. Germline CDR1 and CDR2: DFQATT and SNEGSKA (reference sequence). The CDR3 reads CSASSDLNTEAFF. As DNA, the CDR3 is TGCAGTGCTAGTAGTGACCTGAACACTGAAGCTTTCTTT.

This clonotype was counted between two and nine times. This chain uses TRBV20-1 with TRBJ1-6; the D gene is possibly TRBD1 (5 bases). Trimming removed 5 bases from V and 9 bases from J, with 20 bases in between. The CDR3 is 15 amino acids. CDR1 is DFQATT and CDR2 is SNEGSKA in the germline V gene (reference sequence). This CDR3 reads CSAQTVGAQGSPLHF. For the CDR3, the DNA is TGCAGTGCTCAAACCGTAGGGGCTCAGGGTTCACCCCTCCACTTT.

CDR3 in amino acids: CASSYDRVYGYTF. The CDR3 DNA reads TGTGCCAGCAGCTATGACAGGGTTTATGGCTACACCTTC. This sequence joins TRBV7-9 and TRBJ1-2, with 7 bases aligning to TRBD1. The CDR3 contains 13 residues. Germline V gene data show CDR1 as SEHNR and CDR2 as FQNEAQ (reference sequence). The J segment lost 5 bases and the V segment lost 4 bases, leaving 4 bases of the junction unmatched. Combining the CDR3 with reference TRBV7-9 and TRBJ1-2 gives the whole variable domain DTGVSQNPRHKITKRGQNVTFRCDPISEHNRLYWYRQTLGQGPEFLTYFQNEAQLEKSRLLSDRFSAERPKGSFSTLEIQRTEQGDSAMYLCASSYDRVYGYTFGSGTRLTVV.

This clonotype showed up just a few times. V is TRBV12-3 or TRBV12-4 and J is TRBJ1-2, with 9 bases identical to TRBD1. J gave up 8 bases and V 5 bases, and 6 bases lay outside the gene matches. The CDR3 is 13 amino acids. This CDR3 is CASSGDRVQGYTF. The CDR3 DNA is TGTGCCAGCAGTGGGGACAGGGTCCAGGGCTACACCTTC.

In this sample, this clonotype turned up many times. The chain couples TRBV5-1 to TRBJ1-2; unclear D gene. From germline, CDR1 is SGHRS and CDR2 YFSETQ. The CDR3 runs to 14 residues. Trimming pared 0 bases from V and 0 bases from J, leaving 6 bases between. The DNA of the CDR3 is TGCGCCAGCAGCTTGGAGGGAGCTAACTATGGCTACACCTTC. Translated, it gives CASSLEGANYGYTF.

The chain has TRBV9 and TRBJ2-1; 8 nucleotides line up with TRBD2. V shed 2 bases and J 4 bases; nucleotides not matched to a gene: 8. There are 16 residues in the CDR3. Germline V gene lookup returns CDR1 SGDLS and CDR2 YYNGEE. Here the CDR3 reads CASSVTGGAIYNEQFF. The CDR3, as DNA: TGTGCCAGCAGCGTCACGGGGGGGGCTATTTACAATGAGCAGTTCTTC.

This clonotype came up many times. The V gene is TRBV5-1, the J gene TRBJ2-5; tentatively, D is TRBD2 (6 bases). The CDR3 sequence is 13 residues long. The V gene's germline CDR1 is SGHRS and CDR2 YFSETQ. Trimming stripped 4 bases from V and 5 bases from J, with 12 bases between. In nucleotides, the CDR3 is TGCGCCAGCAGCCGCGGGACCGGGGAGACCCAGTACTTC. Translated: CASSRGTGETQYF. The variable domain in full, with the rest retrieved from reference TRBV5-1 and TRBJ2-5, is KAGVTQTPRYLIKTRGQQVTLSCSPISGHRSVSWYQQTPGQGLQFLFEYFSETQRNKGNFPGRFSGRQFSNSRSEMNVSTLELGDSALYLCASSRGTGETQYFGPGTRLLVL.

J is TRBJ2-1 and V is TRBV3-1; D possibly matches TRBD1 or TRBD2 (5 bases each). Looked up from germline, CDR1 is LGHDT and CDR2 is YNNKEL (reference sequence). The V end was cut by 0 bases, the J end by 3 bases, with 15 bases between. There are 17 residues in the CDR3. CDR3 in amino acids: CASSQEGRWGRYNEQFF. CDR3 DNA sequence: TGTGCCAGCAGCCAAGAAGGGCGGTGGGGACGCTACAATGAGCAGTTCTTC.

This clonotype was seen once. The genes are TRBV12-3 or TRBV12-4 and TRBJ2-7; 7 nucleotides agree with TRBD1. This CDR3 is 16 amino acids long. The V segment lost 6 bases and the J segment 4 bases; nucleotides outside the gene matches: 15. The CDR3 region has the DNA TGTGCCAGCAGCCCTGGGACAGCCCTAAAGGGGTACGAGCAGTACTTC. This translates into CASSPGTALKGYEQYF.

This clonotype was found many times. The CDR3 sequence: CSVEAGEGYTF. In DNA, the CDR3 is TGCAGCGTTGAGGCAGGGGAAGGCTACACCTTC. The chain combines TRBV29-1 with TRBJ1-2, with D perhaps TRBD1 (6 bases). Germline lookup yields CDR1 SQVTM and CDR2 ANQGSEA. The CDR3 totals 11 residues. The V and J ends lost 3 bases and 8 bases respectively, with 10 bases between them.

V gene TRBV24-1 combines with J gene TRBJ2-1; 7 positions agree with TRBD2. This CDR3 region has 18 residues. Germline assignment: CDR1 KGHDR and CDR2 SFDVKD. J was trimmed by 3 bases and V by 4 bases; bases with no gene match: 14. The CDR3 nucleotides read TGTGCCACCAGTGACCCTTTGGGGAGCGGGATGGGCTACAATGAGCAGTTCTTC. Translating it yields CATSDPLGSGMGYNEQFF.

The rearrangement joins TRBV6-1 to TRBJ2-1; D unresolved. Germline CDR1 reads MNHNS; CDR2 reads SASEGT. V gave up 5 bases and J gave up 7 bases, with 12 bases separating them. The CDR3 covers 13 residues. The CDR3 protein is CASSRPLGNEQFF. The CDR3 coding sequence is TGTGCCAGCAGTCGTCCTCTTGGAAATGAGCAGTTCTTC.

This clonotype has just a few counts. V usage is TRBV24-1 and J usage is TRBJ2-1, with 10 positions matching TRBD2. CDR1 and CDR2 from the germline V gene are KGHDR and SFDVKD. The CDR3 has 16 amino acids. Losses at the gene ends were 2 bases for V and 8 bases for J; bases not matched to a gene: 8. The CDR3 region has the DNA TGTGCCACCAGTGATTGGGCTAGCGGGAGTATCGATGAGCAGTTCTTC. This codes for CATSDWASGSIDEQFF.

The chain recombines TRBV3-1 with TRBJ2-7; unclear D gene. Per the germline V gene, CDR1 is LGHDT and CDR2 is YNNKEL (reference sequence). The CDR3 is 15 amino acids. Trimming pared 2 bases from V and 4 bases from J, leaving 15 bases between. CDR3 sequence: CASSQSTATIYEQYV. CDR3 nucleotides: TGTGCCAGCAGCCAAAGTACAGCCACTATTTACGAGCAGTACGTC.

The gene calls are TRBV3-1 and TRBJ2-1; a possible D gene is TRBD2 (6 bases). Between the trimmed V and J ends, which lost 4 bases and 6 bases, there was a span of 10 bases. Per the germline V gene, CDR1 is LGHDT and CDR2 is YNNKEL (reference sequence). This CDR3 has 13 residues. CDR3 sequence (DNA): TGTGCCAGCAGCCCCCTAGCGAGCAATGAGCAGTTCTTC. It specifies CASSPLASNEQFF.

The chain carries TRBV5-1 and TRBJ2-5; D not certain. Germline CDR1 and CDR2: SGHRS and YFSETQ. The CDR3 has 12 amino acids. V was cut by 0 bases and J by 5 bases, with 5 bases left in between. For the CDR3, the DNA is TGCGCCAGCAGCTTGGATTTCGAGACCCAGTACTTC. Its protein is CASSLDFETQYF.

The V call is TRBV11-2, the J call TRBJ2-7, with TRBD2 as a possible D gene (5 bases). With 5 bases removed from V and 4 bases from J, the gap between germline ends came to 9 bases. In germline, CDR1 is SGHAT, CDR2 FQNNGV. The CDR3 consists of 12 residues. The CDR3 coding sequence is TGTGCCAGCAGCAGAGGGATGTACGAGCAGTACGTC. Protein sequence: CASSRGMYEQYV.

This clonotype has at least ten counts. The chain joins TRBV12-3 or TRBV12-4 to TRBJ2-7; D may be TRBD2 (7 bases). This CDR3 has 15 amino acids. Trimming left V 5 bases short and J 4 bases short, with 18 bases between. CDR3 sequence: CASSPRAGEGYEQYF. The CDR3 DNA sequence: TGTGCCAGCAGTCCTAGGGCAGGGGAGGGTTACGAGCAGTACTTC.

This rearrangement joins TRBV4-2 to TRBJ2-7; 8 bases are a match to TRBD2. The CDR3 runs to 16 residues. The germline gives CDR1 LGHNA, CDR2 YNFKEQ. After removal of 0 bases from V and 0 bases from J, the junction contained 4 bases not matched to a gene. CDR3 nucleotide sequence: TGTGCCAGCAGCCAAGATAGCGGGGTGGGCTCCTACGAGCAGTACTTC. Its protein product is CASSQDSGVGSYEQYF.